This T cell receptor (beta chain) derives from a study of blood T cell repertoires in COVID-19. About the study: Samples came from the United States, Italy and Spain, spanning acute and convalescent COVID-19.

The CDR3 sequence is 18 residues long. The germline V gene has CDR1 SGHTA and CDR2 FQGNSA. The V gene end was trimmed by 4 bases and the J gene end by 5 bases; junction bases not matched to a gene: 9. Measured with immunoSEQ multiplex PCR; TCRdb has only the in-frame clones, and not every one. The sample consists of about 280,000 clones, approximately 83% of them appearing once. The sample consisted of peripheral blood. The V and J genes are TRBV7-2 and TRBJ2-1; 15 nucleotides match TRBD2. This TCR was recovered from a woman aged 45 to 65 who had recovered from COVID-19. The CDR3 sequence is CASSSKGLAGGRHNEQFF. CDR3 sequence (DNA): TGTGCCAGCAGCTCCAAGGGACTAGCGGGAGGTCGTCACAATGAGCAGTTCTTC.